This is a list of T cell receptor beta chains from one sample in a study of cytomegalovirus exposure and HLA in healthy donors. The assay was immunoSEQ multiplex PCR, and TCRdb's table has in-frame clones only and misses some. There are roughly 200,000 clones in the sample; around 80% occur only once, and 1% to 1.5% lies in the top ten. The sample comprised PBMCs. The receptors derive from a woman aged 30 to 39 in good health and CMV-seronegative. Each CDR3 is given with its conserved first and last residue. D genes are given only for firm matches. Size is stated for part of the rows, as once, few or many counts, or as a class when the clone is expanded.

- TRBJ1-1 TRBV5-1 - CASSLDSLPTEAFF TGCGCCAGCAGCCTGGACAGCCTCCCCACTGAAGCTTTCTTT
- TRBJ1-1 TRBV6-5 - CASSYSVSGSTEAFF TGTGCCAGCAGTTACTCGGTGTCGGGGAGTACTGAAGCTTTCTTT
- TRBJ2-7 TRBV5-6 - CASSLGRRTYEQYF TGTGCCAGCAGCTTGGGACGGAGAACCTACGAGCAGTACTTC
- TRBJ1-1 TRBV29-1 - CSALAEGGGTEAFF TGCAGCGCCCTTGCGGAGGGAGGCGGCACTGAAGCTTTCTTT
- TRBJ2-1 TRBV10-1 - CASAGLEVNEQFF TGCGCCAGCGCGGGCCTAGAGGTGAATGAGCAGTTCTTC
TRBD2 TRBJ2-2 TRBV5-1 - CASSLTGGVTGELFF TGCGCCAGCAGCTTAACGGGGGGTGTCACCGGGGAGCTGTTTTTT
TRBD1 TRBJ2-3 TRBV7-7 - CASSLGTGSTDTQYF TGTGCCAGCAGCTTGGGGACAGGTAGCACAGATACGCAGTATTTT
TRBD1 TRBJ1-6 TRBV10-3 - CAISDTTGGNSPLHF TGTGCCATCAGTGACACTACAGGGGGTAATTCACCCCTCCACTTT
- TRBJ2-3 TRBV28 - CASSTDTQYF TGTGCCAGTTCTACAGATACGCAGTATTTT
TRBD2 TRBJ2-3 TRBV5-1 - CASSLVVAGPSTDTQYF TGCGCCAGCAGCTTGGTAGTAGCGGGACCTAGCACAGATACGCAGTATTTT
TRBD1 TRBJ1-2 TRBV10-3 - CAIRSSTGAYGYTF TGTGCCATCAGATCTTCGACAGGGGCCTATGGCTACACCTTC
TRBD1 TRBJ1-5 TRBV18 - CASSPGFGTGNQPQHF TGTGCCAGCTCACCAGGGTTCGGGACAGGGAATCAGCCCCAGCATTTT
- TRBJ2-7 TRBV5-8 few CASSLDSLQYF TGTGCCAGCAGCCTAGACTCTTTGCAGTACTTC
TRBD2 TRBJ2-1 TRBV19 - CASRALLAGYNEQFF TGTGCCAGTAGAGCTTTGCTAGCGGGGTACAATGAGCAGTTCTTC
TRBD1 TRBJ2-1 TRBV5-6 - CASSTGQGAVNEQFF TGTGCCAGCAGCACCGGACAGGGGGCGGTCAATGAGCAGTTCTTC
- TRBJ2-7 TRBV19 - CASTIGGPKQYF TGTGCCAGTACCATAGGGGGTCCCAAGCAGTACTTC
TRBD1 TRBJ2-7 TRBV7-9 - CASRGQGVDEQYF TGTGCCAGCAGAGGACAGGGGGTCGACGAGCAGTACTTC
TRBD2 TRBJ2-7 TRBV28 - CASTLGGENYEQYF TGTGCCAGCACCTTGGGGGGGGAAAACTACGAGCAGTACTTC
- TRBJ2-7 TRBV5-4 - CASSLVAGNEQYF TGTGCCAGCAGCTTGGTCGCAGGGAACGAGCAGTACTTC
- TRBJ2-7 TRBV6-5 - CASSDSLSYEQYF TGTGCCAGCAGTGACAGCCTATCCTACGAGCAGTACTTC
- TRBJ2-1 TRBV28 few CASTVAYNEQFF TGTGCCAGCACAGTGGCCTACAATGAGCAGTTCTTC
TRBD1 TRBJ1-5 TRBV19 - CASSIHPRQGALDQPQHF TGTGCCAGTAGTATTCACCCCCGACAGGGGGCATTAGATCAGCCCCAGCATTTT
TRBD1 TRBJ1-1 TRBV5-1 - CASSLRDRNTEAFF TGCGCCAGCAGCCTCCGGGACAGGAACACTGAAGCTTTCTTT
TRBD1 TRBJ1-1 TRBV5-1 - CASRFGNRGENTEAFF TGCGCCAGCAGATTTGGAAACAGGGGGGAGAACACTGAAGCTTTCTTT
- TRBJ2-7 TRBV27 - CASSLSDSYEQYF TGTGCCAGCAGTTTATCCGACAGCTACGAGCAGTACTTC
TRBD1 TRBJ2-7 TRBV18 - CASSPGTGGYEQYF TGTGCCAGCTCACCCGGGACAGGGGGATACGAGCAGTACTTC
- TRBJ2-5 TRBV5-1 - CASRRGGETQYF TGCGCCAGCCGGAGGGGCGGTGAGACCCAGTACTTC
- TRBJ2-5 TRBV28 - CASSLEETQYF TGTGCCAGCAGTCTCGAAGAGACCCAGTACTTC
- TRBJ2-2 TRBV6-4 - CASRVTGTGELFF TGTGCCAGCAGAGTTACAGGGACCGGGGAGCTGTTTTTT
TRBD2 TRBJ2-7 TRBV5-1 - CASSFGTSGNSYEQYF TGCGCCAGCAGTTTCGGGACTAGCGGGAACTCCTACGAGCAGTACTTC